This entry is about one T cell receptor beta chain. The clone's antigen remains unknown. No much larger clonotype is one base removed from it; base qualities were not supplied. The CDR3 runs 13 amino acids, cysteine and phenylalanine included. Here the CDR3 DNA is all that survives: 39 bases in frame from base 1. Relative to germline, V is 6 bases shorter and J is 4 bases shorter, with 10 bases between their ends. Based on the germline V gene (reference sequence), the CDR1 and CDR2 sequences are LNHNV and YYDKDF. This sample was taken from a study of blood T cell repertoires in COVID-19 (dated by TCRdb to between 2020 and 2021). Study-level background: Samples covering the acute and convalescent phases of COVID-19 were provided by collaborators in the United States, Italy and Spain. The repertoires were released in a freely available public database meant as a resource for research on the immune response to SARS-CoV-2. The samples were drawn from two sources: the first 160 participants of the ongoing ImmuneRACE study, and 1,254 subjects contributed by 6 global collaborators. HLA class I and class II types, where available, came from metadata supplied by the sample provider rather than from assay-based typing. The prospective study material was composed of cDNA or gDNA derived from T cells, B-cell-depleted T cells, or PBMCs. Deeply sampled blood TCRbeta repertoires from subjects exposed to, actively infected with, or recovered from COVID-19 were included in the dataset. Nearly every sample came with metadata listing a de-identified subject ID, COVID-19 status, age in years and sex.

Samples from volunteer blood donors who had recovered from COVID-19 were contributed by a second Seattle source. Collaborating institutions collected whole blood in K2EDTA tubes following their own protocols. Collaborator samples were shipped for TCRbeta analysis as frozen whole blood, isolated PBMCs, or DNA extracted from either sample type. Study-level results and caveats: How much clinical and demographic metadata was included differed by source and by participant, and the metadata was provided uncurated.

The immunoSEQ Assay, a bias-controlled multiplex PCR, was used to amplify TCRbeta CDR3 regions from genomic DNA. In the paper's pipeline: The number of nucleated cells in each sample was estimated by amplification of reference gene primers within the assay. Sequence reads were collapsed and filtered to measure the absolute abundance of every unique TCRbeta CDR3 rearrangement. For each sample, productive Simpson clonality was calculated by taking the square root of Simpson's diversity index across productive rearrangements. TCRdb re-hosts the immuneACCESS table, in-frame sequences only. Its copies lack some clones; in the studies checked, an unresolved V gene accounts for under half of them, and the cause for the rest is not known. V, J and clone size are those of that table, while D and trimming were read from the DNA. This sample comprises hundreds of thousands of clones, about 88% of them detected only once. The top ten hold approximately 2% of the sample.

The chain employs TRBV15 and TRBJ1-3; matching of 6 bases hints at TRBD1 as the D gene. Sequencing was carried out using peripheral blood. This clonotype was obtained from a woman aged 40 to 55 who had recovered from COVID-19. The CDR3 protein sequence reads: CATSGDKGNTIYF. The DNA reads TGTGCCACCAGTGGGGACAAGGGAAACACCATATATTTT.